These 14 T cell receptor beta chains originate from one sample sequenced in a study of T cells in tuberculosis. Sequenced by immunoSEQ multiplex PCR; TCRdb stores in-frame clones only, minus some. The table records around 25,000 clones, more than 90% of them present only once. Sequenced material: PBMCs. The origin of the receptors is a donor between 5 and 29 years old with latent tuberculosis or without tuberculosis infection. Some clones in this sample may be carry-over from other donors' samples.

This chain links TRBV10-1 with TRBJ2-1; the match to TRBD2 covers 7 bases. Germline trimming cut 3 bases from V and 15 bases from J; bases unmatched to any gene: 5. Per germline, CDR1 WNHNN and CDR2 SYGVQD (reference sequence). The CDR3 is 11 residues long. The CDR3, as DNA: TGCGCCAGCAGTGAAGGACTAGACCTGTTCTTC. Its protein is CASSEGLDLFF.

The CDR3 protein is CASTFGAAGPGELFF. The CDR3 DNA sequence: TGTGCCAGCACCTTCGGGGCGGCGGGACCCGGGGAGCTGTTTTTT. This chain joins TRBV5-8 and TRBJ2-2; a possible D gene is TRBD2 (6 bases). Trimming shortened V by 6 bases and J by 6 bases, and 18 bases separated the two germline ends. From germline, CDR1 is SGHTS and CDR2 YDEGEE. The CDR3 has 15 residues.

The chain has TRBV5-4 and TRBJ2-5, with D tentatively TRBD2 (7 bases). Germline V CDR1 and CDR2: SGHNT, YYREEE (reference sequence). The length of the CDR3 is 16 residues. V was pared by 0 bases and J by 3 bases, with 15 bases between. CDR3 in amino acids: CASSLVGGAGEETQYF. As DNA, the CDR3 is TGTGCCAGCAGCTTGGTGGGGGGCGCGGGGGAAGAGACCCAGTACTTC.

The chain recombines TRBV7-6 with TRBJ1-5, with D perhaps TRBD1 (5 bases). CDR1 is SGHVS and CDR2 is FNYEAQ in the germline V gene. The CDR3 is 14 residues long. V was clipped by 5 bases and J by 5 bases, with 13 bases between them. The CDR3 region is CASSIDAGHQPQHF. The CDR3 DNA sequence: TGTGCCAGCAGCATCGACGCAGGGCATCAGCCCCAGCATTTT.

V and J are TRBV5-1 and TRBJ1-6; D is possibly TRBD1 (5 bases). The V end was cut by 0 bases, the J end by 9 bases, with 13 bases between. The CDR3 runs 15 residues. CDR1 SGHRS and CDR2 YFSETQ come from the germline V gene. This CDR3 is CASSLDSRAGSPLHF. Written as DNA, the CDR3 is TGCGCCAGCAGCTTGGACTCCAGGGCAGGTTCACCCCTCCACTTT.

This clone was found a few times. The chain has TRBV25-1 and TRBJ1-5; D is unclear. Trimming removed 3 bases from V and 1 base from J, with 7 bases in between. Germline V gives CDR1 MGHDK, CDR2 SYGVNS. This CDR3 has 14 amino acids. The CDR3 sequence is CASSDELSNQPQHF. The CDR3 region has the DNA TGTGCCAGCAGTGACGAACTGAGCAATCAGCCCCAGCATTTT.

This rearrangement joins TRBV4-1 to TRBJ2-7, with 7 bases lining up with TRBD2. V was pared by 2 bases and J by 3 bases, with 7 bases of the junction left unmatched. This CDR3 region has 15 residues. Germline V gene data show CDR1 as MGHRA and CDR2 as YSYEKL. The CDR3 is CASSQSGAGNYEQYF. DNA of the CDR3: TGCGCCAGCAGCCAAAGTGGAGCGGGGAACTACGAGCAGTACTTC.

J is TRBJ1-2 and V is TRBV30, with D perhaps TRBD1 (5 bases). The germline V gene has CDR1 GTSNPN and CDR2 SVGIG (reference sequence). The germline V and J ends were trimmed by 5 bases and 8 bases, with 15 bases remaining between them. CDR3 length: 12 amino acids. In DNA form, the CDR3 reads TGTGCCTGGCGGGGGGTAGATTTGGGCTACACCTTC. Translated, it gives CAWRGVDLGYTF. The variable domain in full, with the rest retrieved from reference TRBV30 and TRBJ1-2, is SQTIHQWPATLVQPVGSPLSLECTVEGTSNPNLYWYRQAAGRGLQLLFYSVGIGQISSEVPQNLSASRPQDRQFILSSKKLLLSDSGFYLCAWRGVDLGYTFGSGTRLTVV.

The table lists this clone with a few counts. The chain couples TRBV30 to TRBJ1-5; 9 positions match TRBD1. CDR1 GTSNPN and CDR2 SVGIG come from the germline V gene (reference sequence). The CDR3 totals 15 residues. V was pared by 5 bases and J by 5 bases, with 10 bases of the junction left unmatched. The CDR3 protein is CAWSLGTGIDQPQHF. The CDR3 nucleotides read TGTGCCTGGTCACTAGGGACAGGGATTGATCAGCCCCAGCATTTT.

The gene calls are TRBV7-2 and TRBJ1-2; 8 nucleotides align to TRBD1. The germline CDR1 and CDR2 sequences are SGHTA and FQGNSA. V was clipped by 4 bases and J by 4 bases; unmatched bases: 5. This CDR3 is built from 14 residues. The CDR3 DNA sequence: TGTGCCAGCAGCTCGCAGGGGGCCTTCTATGGCTACACCTTC. As protein: CASSSQGAFYGYTF.

The chain combines TRBV14 with TRBJ2-5, with TRBD1 matching over 9 bases. Germline V gene sequence: CDR1 SGHDN, CDR2 FVKESK. There are 16 residues in the CDR3. V lost 3 bases to trimming and J lost 5 bases; unmatched junction nucleotides: 10. CDR3 amino acids: CASSHLGQGGGETQYF. CDR3 DNA: TGTGCCAGCAGCCACCTGGGACAGGGCGGAGGGGAGACCCAGTACTTC.

This clone was seen a handful of times. The V and J genes are TRBV5-1 and TRBJ2-1; 7 bases map to TRBD1. The CDR3 consists of 15 residues. Losses at the gene ends were 3 bases for V and 9 bases for J; bases not matched to a gene: 12. The V gene's germline CDR1 is SGHRS and CDR2 YFSETQ. CDR3 DNA: TGCGCCAGCAGCTCTCCTAGAGGACAGGTGGGTGAGCAGTTCTTC. It codes for CASSSPRGQVGEQFF.

The rearrangement links TRBV18 to TRBJ1-3, with a possible D match to TRBD1 (6 bases). Trimming stripped 4 bases from V and 1 base from J, with 17 bases between. Germline loops: CDR1 KGHSH, CDR2 LQKENI. The CDR3 totals 17 residues. The CDR3 loop is CASSRTTSTGSGNTIYF. CDR3 in DNA: TGTGCCAGCTCACGAACAACTAGTACAGGGTCTGGAAACACCATATATTTT.

V is TRBV9 and J is TRBJ2-3; TRBD2 matches 8 bases. This CDR3 comprises 16 residues. Per the germline V gene, CDR1 is SGDLS and CDR2 is YYNGEE. J gave up 2 bases and V 0 bases, and 5 bases lay outside the gene matches. Here the CDR3 reads CASSVESSGYTDTQYF. The CDR3 DNA sequence: TGTGCCAGCAGCGTAGAGTCTAGCGGGTACACAGATACGCAGTATTTT.